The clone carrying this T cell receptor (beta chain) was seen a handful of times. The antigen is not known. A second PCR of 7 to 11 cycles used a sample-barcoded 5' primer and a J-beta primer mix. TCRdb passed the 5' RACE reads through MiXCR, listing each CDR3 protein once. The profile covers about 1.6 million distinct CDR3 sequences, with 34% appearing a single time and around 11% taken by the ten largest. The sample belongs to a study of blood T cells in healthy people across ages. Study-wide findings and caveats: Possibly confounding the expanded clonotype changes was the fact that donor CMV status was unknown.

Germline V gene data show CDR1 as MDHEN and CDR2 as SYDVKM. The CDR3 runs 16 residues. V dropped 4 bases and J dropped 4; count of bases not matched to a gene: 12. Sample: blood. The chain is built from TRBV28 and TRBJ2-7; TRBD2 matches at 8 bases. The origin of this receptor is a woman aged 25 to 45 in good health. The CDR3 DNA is TGTGCCAGCAGTTCAATACTAGCGGAGTACGCTTACGAGCAGTACTTC. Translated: CASSSILAEYAYEQYF.